Shown below are 15 T cell receptor beta chains from a single sample sequenced in a study of blood T cell repertoires in COVID-19. Assay used: immunoSEQ multiplex PCR; TCRdb lists only in-frame clones, some missing. Counted here are about 470,000 clones, roughly 90% occurring once; the ten biggest clones make up under 0.75%. Material for sequencing was PBMCs or T cells enriched from blood (not recorded which). These receptors were obtained from a woman between 18 and 29 years old who had recovered from COVID-19.

This clone was recorded only once. The CDR3 is CASSLRLADSYEQYF. Here the CDR3 DNA reads TGTGCCAGCAGCCTGCGACTAGCCGACTCCTACGAGCAGTACTTC. The V call is TRBV6-5, the J call TRBJ2-7; 7 bases are a match to TRBD2. CDR1 MNHEY and CDR2 SVGAGI come from the germline V gene. The CDR3 consists of 15 residues. Trimming cost V 6 bases and J 0 bases; bases outside gene matches: 8.

DNA of the CDR3: TGTGCCTGGAGCCCCTACGTCCCCGGTCCTAAAGCTTTCTTT. This translates into CAWSPYVPGPKAFF. The gene calls are TRBV30 and TRBJ1-1; D call uncertain. Germline V gene lookup returns CDR1 GTSNPN and CDR2 SVGIG (reference sequence). The V gene lost 3 bases and the J gene lost 9 bases, with 20 bases spanning the gap. The CDR3 loop spans 14 amino acids.

The V call is TRBV29-1, the J call TRBJ2-7, with TRBD2 matching 8 bases. The J segment lost 2 bases and the V segment lost 4 bases, leaving 4 bases of the junction unmatched. This CDR3 is built from 13 residues. CDR1 and CDR2 from the germline V gene are SQVTM and ANQGSEA. CDR3 amino acids: CSVAGGGTYEQYF. Written as DNA, the CDR3 is TGCAGCGTTGCGGGCGGGGGGACCTACGAGCAGTACTTC.

The chain employs TRBV6-5 and TRBJ2-1, with 8 positions matching TRBD2. Germline V gene sequence: CDR1 MNHEY, CDR2 SVGAGI. Trimming took 3 bases from V and 6 from J; bases not matched to a gene: 4. The CDR3 is 14 amino acids. The CDR3 protein is CASSYKGLGNEQFF. CDR3 bases: TGTGCCAGCAGTTATAAGGGACTAGGCAATGAGCAGTTCTTC.

V is TRBV19 and J is TRBJ1-2, with TRBD1 matching over 9 bases. V lost 6 bases and J lost 8; bases outside the gene matches: 19. The CDR3 has 17 residues. The germline V gene encodes CDR1 LNHDA and CDR2 SQIVND (reference sequence). The CDR3 DNA sequence: TGTGCCAGTAGAACCCTCCAAGGACAGGGGCCATTGAAGGGCTACACCTTC. The encoded protein is CASRTLQGQGPLKGYTF.

The chain has TRBV4-1 and TRBJ1-2; no reliable D call. V was clipped by 6 bases and J by 6 bases, with 20 bases between them. There are 15 residues in the CDR3. Germline assignment: CDR1 MGHRA and CDR2 YSYEKL. The CDR3, as DNA: TGCGCCAGCAGGACGCCGGGAGGAGCGAAGAATGGCTACACCTTC. It is translated as CASRTPGGAKNGYTF.

The chain is built from TRBV29-1 and TRBJ2-5; TRBD1 might be the D (5 bases). Trimming shortened V by 7 bases and J by 5 bases, and 17 bases separated the two germline ends. Looked up from germline, CDR1 is SQVTM and CDR2 is ANQGSEA. The CDR3 contains 13 residues. This CDR3 is CSAQWGIIETQYF. The CDR3 bases are TGCAGCGCCCAGTGGGGCATCATTGAGACCCAGTACTTC. The whole variable domain, remainder taken from reference TRBV29-1 and TRBJ2-5, is SAVISQKPSRDICQRGTSLTIQCQVDSQVTMMFWYRQQPGQSLTLIATANQGSEATYESGFVIDKFPISRPNLTFSTLTVSNMSPEDSSIYLCSAQWGIIETQYFGPGTRLLVL.

There are a few counts of this clone. The V call is TRBV5-4, the J call TRBJ1-6, with TRBD1 identical over 8 bases. The CDR3 has 17 amino acids. Germline V gene sequence: CDR1 SGHNT, CDR2 YYREEE (reference sequence). The junction had 16 bases not matched to a gene; V was cut back by 4 bases and J by 10 bases. The CDR3 region has the DNA TGTGCCAGCAGCGCATCGGCCGGGACAGGACGTAACTCACCCCTCCACTTT. It codes for CASSASAGTGRNSPLHF.

V is TRBV11-2 and J is TRBJ1-1; maybe TRBD1 (5 bases). The CDR3 length is 17 residues. Trimming cost V 1 base and J 1 base, with 16 bases left between them. CDR1 SGHAT and CDR2 FQNNGV come from the germline V gene. CDR3 DNA: TGTGCCAGCAGCTTAGTCAGTCAGAGGGGAGGGAACACTGAAGCTTTCTTT. Translation: CASSLVSQRGGNTEAFF.

This clone was picked up a small number of times. The CDR3 DNA sequence: TGTGCCAGCAGCGCTTCGACAGGGGGTTCTTCACCCCTCCACTTT. Amino acid sequence: CASSASTGGSSPLHF. J is TRBJ1-6 and V is TRBV9, with 9 bases matching TRBD1. From germline, CDR1 is SGDLS and CDR2 YYNGEE. V shed 3 bases and J 9 bases; nucleotides not matched to a gene: 7. This CDR3 contains 15 residues.

The chain joins TRBV5-1 to TRBJ1-3, with a possible D match to TRBD1 (6 bases). Germline assignment: CDR1 SGHRS and CDR2 YFSETQ. V shed 1 base and J shed 0 bases, with 14 bases lying between them. The CDR3 is 17 residues long. In DNA, the CDR3 is TGCGCCAGCAGCTTGTCTCCCACAGGGACCTCTGGAAACACCATATATTTT. It is translated as CASSLSPTGTSGNTIYF.

The CDR3 loop reads CAVGTGDQETQYF. The CDR3 DNA sequence: TGTGCCGTAGGGACAGGAGACCAAGAGACCCAGTACTTC. The chain links TRBV5-4 to TRBJ2-5; TRBD1 aligns across 8 bases. This CDR3 spans 13 amino acids. Per the germline V gene, CDR1 is SGHNT and CDR2 is YYREEE (reference sequence). V was pared by 10 bases and J by 0 bases, with 5 bases of the junction left unmatched.

The chain couples TRBV5-6 to TRBJ1-4, with 10 bases aligning to TRBD1. The CDR3 has 16 amino acids. Germline values: CDR1 SGHDT, CDR2 YYEEEE. The junction had 9 bases not matched to a gene; V was cut back by 4 bases and J by 6 bases. Here the CDR3 reads CASSLIRTGGYEKLFF. CDR3 DNA: TGTGCCAGCAGCCTCATTCGGACAGGGGGATATGAAAAACTGTTTTTT. Variable domain in full (rest from reference TRBV5-6 and TRBJ1-4): DAGVTQSPTHLIKTRGQQVTLRCSPKSGHDTVSWYQQALGQGPQFIFQYYEEEERQRGNFPDRFSGHQFPNYSSELNVNALLLGDSALYLCASSLIRTGGYEKLFFGSGTQLSVL.

The V gene is TRBV5-1, the J gene TRBJ2-7, with 7 bases aligning to TRBD1. The CDR3 contains 14 residues. V gave up 6 bases and J gave up 0 bases; unmatched junction bases: 6. Germline CDR1 SGHRS, CDR2 YFSETQ. CDR3 residues: CASTPGQYSYEQYF. CDR3 nucleotides: TGCGCCAGCACACCGGGACAGTACTCCTACGAGCAGTACTTC.

The chain has TRBV18 and TRBJ1-6; 8 nucleotides line up with TRBD1. The CDR3 has 14 amino acids. V shed 3 bases and J 10 bases; nucleotides not matched to a gene: 5. Germline V gene sequence: CDR1 KGHSH, CDR2 LQKENI. Written as DNA, the CDR3 is TGTGCCAGCTCACCGGACAGGGTGGGCTCACCCCTCCACTTT. Translated, it gives CASSPDRVGSPLHF.